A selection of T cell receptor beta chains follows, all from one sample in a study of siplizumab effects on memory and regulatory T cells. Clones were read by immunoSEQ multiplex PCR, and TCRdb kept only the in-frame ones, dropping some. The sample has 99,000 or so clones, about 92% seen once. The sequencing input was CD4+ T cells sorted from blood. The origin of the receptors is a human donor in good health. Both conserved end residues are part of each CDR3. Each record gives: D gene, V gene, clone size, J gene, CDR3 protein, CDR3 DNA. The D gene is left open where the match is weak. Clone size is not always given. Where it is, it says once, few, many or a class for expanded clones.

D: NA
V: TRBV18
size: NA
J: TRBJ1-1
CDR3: CASSGGLTENTEAFF
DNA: TGTGCCAGCTCGGGGGGCCTGACGGAGAACACTGAAGCTTTCTTT

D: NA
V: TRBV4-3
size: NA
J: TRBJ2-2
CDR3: CASSQASPGTNTGELFF
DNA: TGCGCCAGCAGCCAAGCCTCCCCAGGGACGAACACCGGGGAGCTGTTTTTT

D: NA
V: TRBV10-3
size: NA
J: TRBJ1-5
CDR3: CAIQGSDNQPQHF
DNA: TGTGCCATACAGGGCTCGGATAATCAGCCCCAGCATTTT

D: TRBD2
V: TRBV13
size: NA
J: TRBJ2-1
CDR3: CASSQTSMGSGSGNEQFF
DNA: TGTGCCAGCAGCCAAACGTCCATGGGTAGCGGGAGTGGGAATGAGCAGTTCTTC

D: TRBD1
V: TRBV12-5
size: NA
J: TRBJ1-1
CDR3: CASGLVIGGTGPAEAFF
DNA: TGTGCTAGTGGTTTGGTAATCGGGGGGACAGGGCCGGCTGAAGCTTTCTTT

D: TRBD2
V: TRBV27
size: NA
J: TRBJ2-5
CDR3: CASKGLAGQETQYF
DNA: TGTGCCAGCAAGGGACTAGCGGGACAAGAGACCCAGTACTTC

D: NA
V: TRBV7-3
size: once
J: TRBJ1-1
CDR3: CASSLIWSGTTNTEAFF
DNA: TGTGCCAGCAGCTTAATATGGTCGGGGACGACGAACACTGAAGCTTTCTTT

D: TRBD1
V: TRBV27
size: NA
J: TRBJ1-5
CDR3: CASSSDRVGNQPQHF
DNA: TGTGCCAGCAGTTCAGACAGGGTGGGCAATCAGCCCCAGCATTTT

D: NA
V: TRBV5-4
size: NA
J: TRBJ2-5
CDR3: CASSLSQGPETQYF
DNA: TGTGCCAGCAGCCTATCGCAGGGGCCAGAGACCCAGTACTTC

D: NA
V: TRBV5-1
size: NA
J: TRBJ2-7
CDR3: CASSLDPGRGEQYF
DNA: TGCGCCAGCAGCTTGGATCCAGGTCGGGGCGAGCAGTACTTC

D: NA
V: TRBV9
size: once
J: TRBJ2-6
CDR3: CASSVGGSGANVLTF
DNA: TGTGCCAGCAGCGTAGGGGGCTCTGGGGCCAACGTCCTGACTTTC

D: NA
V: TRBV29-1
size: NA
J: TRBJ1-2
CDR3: CSVDSLLSGYTF
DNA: TGCAGCGTTGACAGCCTCCTCTCGGGCTACACCTTC

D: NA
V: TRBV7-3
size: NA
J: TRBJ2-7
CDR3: CASSPRGGYEQYF
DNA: TGTGCCAGCAGCCCTAGAGGGGGTTACGAGCAGTACTTC

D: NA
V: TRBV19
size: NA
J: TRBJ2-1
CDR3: CASSPSRLVYNEQFF
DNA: TGTGCCAGTAGTCCTAGTAGGCTAGTTTACAATGAGCAGTTCTTC

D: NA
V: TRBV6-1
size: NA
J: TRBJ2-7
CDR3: CASSEAVGYRYEQYF
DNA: TGTGCCAGCAGTGAAGCGGTCGGCTACCGCTACGAGCAGTACTTC

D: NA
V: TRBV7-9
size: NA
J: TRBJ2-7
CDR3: CASSLGQQSYEQYF
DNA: TGTGCCAGCAGCTTAGGTCAACAATCCTACGAGCAGTACTTC

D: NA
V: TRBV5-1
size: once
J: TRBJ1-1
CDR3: CASSIQLNTEAFF
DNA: TGCGCCAGCAGCATACAACTGAACACTGAAGCTTTCTTT

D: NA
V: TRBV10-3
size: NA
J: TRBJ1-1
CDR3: CAISDLAQGRVNTEAFF
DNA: TGTGCCATCAGTGACCTTGCGCAGGGTAGGGTGAACACTGAAGCTTTCTTT

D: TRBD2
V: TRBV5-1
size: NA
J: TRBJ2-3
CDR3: CASSPGTSGVTDTQYF
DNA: TGCGCCAGCAGCCCTGGGACTAGCGGGGTTACAGATACGCAGTATTTT

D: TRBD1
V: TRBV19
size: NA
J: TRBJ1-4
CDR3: CATARQGADEKLFF
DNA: TGTGCCACCGCCCGACAGGGGGCGGATGAAAAACTGTTTTTT

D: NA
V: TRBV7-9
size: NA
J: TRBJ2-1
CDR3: CASSLVEGEQFF
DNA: TGTGCCAGCAGCTTAGTCGAGGGAGAGCAGTTCTTC

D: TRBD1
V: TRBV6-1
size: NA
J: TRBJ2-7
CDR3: CASRHRDRVSYEQYF
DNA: TGTGCCAGCAGGCACCGGGACAGGGTCTCCTACGAGCAGTACTTC

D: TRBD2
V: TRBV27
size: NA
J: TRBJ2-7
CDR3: CASSLLPGTSRTRQYF
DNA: TGTGCCAGCAGTTTATTACCCGGGACTAGCCGAACTAGGCAGTACTTC

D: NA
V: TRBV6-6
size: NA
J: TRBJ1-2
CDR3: CASSYGGTNYGYTF
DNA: TGTGCCAGCAGTTACGGGGGCACCAACTATGGCTACACCTTC

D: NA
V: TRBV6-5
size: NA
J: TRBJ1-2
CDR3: CASRRAYGYTF
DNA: TGTGCCAGCAGGAGGGCGTATGGCTACACCTTC

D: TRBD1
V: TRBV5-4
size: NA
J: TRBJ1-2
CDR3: CASSLDHRGNYGYTF
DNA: TGTGCCAGCAGCTTGGATCACAGGGGAAACTATGGCTACACCTTC

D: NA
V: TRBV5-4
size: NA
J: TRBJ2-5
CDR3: CASSPGGGGLQETQYF
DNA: TGTGCCAGCAGCCCGGGGGGCGGGGGACTCCAAGAGACCCAGTACTTC

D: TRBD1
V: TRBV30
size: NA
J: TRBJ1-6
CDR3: CAWSVLRTGGNSPLHF
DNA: TGTGCCTGGAGTGTACTAAGGACAGGGGGAAATTCACCCCTCCACTTT

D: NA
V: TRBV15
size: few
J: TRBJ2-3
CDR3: CATSRAGRGKADTQYF
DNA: TGTGCCACCAGCAGAGCCGGCCGAGGGAAGGCAGATACGCAGTATTTT

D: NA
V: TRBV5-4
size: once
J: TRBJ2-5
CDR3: CASSSSGETQYF
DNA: TGTGCCAGCAGCTCAAGTGGGGAGACCCAGTACTTC

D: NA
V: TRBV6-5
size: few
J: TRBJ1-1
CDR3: CASRPGRYTEAFF
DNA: TGTGCCAGCAGACCAGGCCGTTACACTGAAGCTTTCTTT

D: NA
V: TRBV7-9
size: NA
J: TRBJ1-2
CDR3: CASSLSGGYTF
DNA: TGTGCCAGCAGCTTAAGCGGTGGCTACACCTTC

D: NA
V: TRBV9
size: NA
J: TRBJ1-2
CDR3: CASSVADLNYGYTF
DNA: TGTGCCAGCAGCGTAGCTGACCTTAACTATGGCTACACCTTC

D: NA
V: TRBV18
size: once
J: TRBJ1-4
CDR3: CASSPQGDGPPGLFF
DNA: TGTGCCAGCTCACCACAGGGAGATGGCCCACCTGGACTGTTTTTT

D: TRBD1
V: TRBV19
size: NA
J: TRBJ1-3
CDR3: CASNGDRGPSGNTIYF
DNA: TGTGCCAGTAATGGCGACAGGGGCCCTTCTGGAAACACCATATATTTT

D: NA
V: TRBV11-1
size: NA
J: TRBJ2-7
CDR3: CASSLDHIGGQYF
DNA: TGTGCCAGCAGCTTAGATCATATCGGGGGGCAGTACTTC

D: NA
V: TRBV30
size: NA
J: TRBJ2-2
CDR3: CAWTPNTGELFF
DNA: TGTGCCTGGACACCGAACACCGGGGAGCTGTTTTTT

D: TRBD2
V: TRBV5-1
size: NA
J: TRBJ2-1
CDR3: CASSLVAGEYNEQFF
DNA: TGCGCCAGCAGCTTGGTTGCGGGGGAATACAATGAGCAGTTCTTC

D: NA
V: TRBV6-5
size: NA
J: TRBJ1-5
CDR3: CASSSNSNQPQHF
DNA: TGTGCCAGCAGTTCGAATAGCAATCAGCCCCAGCATTTT

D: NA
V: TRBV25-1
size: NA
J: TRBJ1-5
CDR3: CASTSIQGRPSNQPQHF
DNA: TGTGCCAGCACTTCAATTCAGGGGCGACCTAGCAATCAGCCCCAGCATTTT

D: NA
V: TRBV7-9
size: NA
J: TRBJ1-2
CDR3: CASSLPFTGVGGYTF
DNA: TGTGCCAGCAGCTTACCCTTTACAGGCGTTGGCGGCTACACCTTC

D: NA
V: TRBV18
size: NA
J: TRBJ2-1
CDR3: CASSPGGLAANEQFF
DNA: TGTGCCAGCTCACCAGGGGGTTTAGCTGCCAATGAGCAGTTCTTC